This TCR beta chain was profiled in a study of T cell responses to AZD1222 COVID-19 vaccine. Findings of the study overall: Sampling that yielded the repertoires occurred only after the peak T cell response.

V was clipped by 11 bases and J by 3 bases; unmatched bases: 12. The CDR3 spans 14 residues. CDR1 and CDR2 (germline): ENHRY, SYGVKD. In the case of this clone: Its antigen is as yet unknown.

The assay was immunoSEQ multiplex PCR, and TCRdb's table has in-frame clones only and misses some. Of 150,000 to 200,000 clones listed, approximately 90% were seen once; the top ten hold about 2.8%. This receptor was taken from an adult in good health. V is TRBV10-3 and J is TRBJ2-5; 7 bases are shared with TRBD2. The sequencing here drew on peripheral blood, taken on day 0 of AZD1222 vaccination. CDR3 loop: CAAKREGREETQYF. The CDR3 DNA sequence: TGTGCCGCCAAGAGGGAGGGCAGGGAAGAGACCCAGTACTTC.